This T cell receptor (beta chain) was recovered during a study of control samples from healthy donors and cancer patients. The assay was immunoSEQ multiplex PCR, and TCRdb's table has in-frame clones only and misses some. The sample holds over 80,000 clones, approximately 80% seen once. The sequence derives from a woman in her thirties in good health. Sequencing was done on a sample of blood.

The CDR3 region is CAISENGSEQYF. DNA for the CDR3: TGTGCCATCAGTGAGAATGGGTCGGAGCAGTACTTC. The rearrangement uses TRBV10-3 and TRBJ2-7; D call uncertain. Germline values: CDR1 ENHRY, CDR2 SYGVKD. The CDR3 consists of 12 residues. Trimming took off 2 bases at V and 7 bases at J, with 9 bases between the two ends.